These 32 T cell receptor beta chains were all obtained from the same sample, sequenced in a study of T-cell memory formation after mild COVID-19. Via MiXCR, TCRdb re-called the 5' RACE reads, giving one row per CDR3 protein. The sample shows approximately 82,000 distinct CDR3 sequences, 9.5% to 15% of them seen only once. Material: PBMCs or a T cell subset sorted from them (not recorded which). Source of these receptors: a man aged 18 to 35 who had mild COVID-19 (a few samples of this study predate the infection). Cell type and time point are not known.

The chain carries TRBV7-6 and TRBJ2-5, with no clear D. The length of the CDR3 is 13 residues. Trimming cost V 1 base and J 5 bases, with 8 bases left between them. The germline CDR1 and CDR2 sequences are SGHVS and FNYEAQ. The CDR3 here is CASSLELKETQYF. The CDR3 DNA follows: TGTGCCAGCAGCTTAGAATTGAAGGAGACCCAGTACTTC. The full variable domain, in which reference TRBV7-6 and TRBJ2-5 provide the parts outside the CDR3, is GAGVSQSPRYKVTKRGQDVALRCDPISGHVSLYWYRQALGQGPEFLTYFNYEAQQDKSGLPNDRFSAERPEGSISTLTIQRTEQRDSAMYRCASSLELKETQYFGPGTRLLVL.

This clonotype was found many times. The chain employs TRBV20-1 and TRBJ1-2; 8 nucleotides align to TRBD1. This CDR3 is built from 14 residues. CDR1 is DFQATT, CDR2 SNEGSKA, per germline (reference sequence). V dropped 3 bases and J dropped 6; count of bases not matched to a gene: 9. Written as DNA, the CDR3 is TGCAGTGCTAGCTTGGACAGGGTCCCGGATGGCTACACCTTC. Translated: CSASLDRVPDGYTF.

The rearrangement uses TRBV30 and TRBJ2-2; 10 bases fit TRBD1. From germline, CDR1 is GTSNPN and CDR2 SVGIG (reference sequence). Trimming took 5 bases from V and 6 from J; bases not matched to a gene: 12. The CDR3 consists of 16 residues. CDR3 in DNA: TGTGCCTGGCAAACCGCTTGGGACAGGGGATCCGGGGAGCTGTTTTTT. The encoded protein is CAWQTAWDRGSGELFF.

A few counts support this clonotype. The genes are TRBV7-9 and TRBJ2-2; 9 bases agree with TRBD1. CDR3 length: 15 residues. Germline V gives CDR1 SEHNR, CDR2 FQNEAQ (reference sequence). With 8 bases clipped from V and 4 bases from J, the junction kept 8 bases outside the gene matches. CDR3 DNA sequence: TGTGCCAGCCCCAGGCCACAGGGGGCCACCGGGGAGCTGTTTTTT. Encoded protein: CASPRPQGATGELFF.

In this sample, this clonotype turned up a few times. The rearrangement uses TRBV9 and TRBJ1-2; a possible D gene is TRBD1 (5 bases). There are 16 residues in the CDR3. Germline V lookup: CDR1 SGDLS, CDR2 YYNGEE. Trimming left V 3 bases short and J 2 bases short, with 17 bases between. The CDR3 sequence is CASSGSGLEGNYGYTF. The CDR3 DNA is TGTGCCAGCAGCGGTAGCGGTTTGGAGGGGAACTATGGCTACACCTTC.

In its sample, this clonotype was seen a few times. This sequence joins TRBV4-2 and TRBJ2-3, with D possibly matching TRBD1 (6 bases). V lost 3 bases and J 2 bases, leaving 15 bases between the germline ends. Germline CDR1 reads LGHNA; CDR2 reads YNFKEQ. This CDR3 has 16 amino acids. The CDR3 bases are TGTGCCAGCAGCCAGTCGGTGGGGGCCCTCACAGATACGCAGTATTTT. This gives the protein CASSQSVGALTDTQYF.

This CDR3 reads CASMPTALEQYF. CDR3 in DNA: TGCGCCAGCATGCCGACCGCTTTGGAGCAGTACTTC. V gene TRBV10-2 combines with J gene TRBJ2-7; unclear D gene. From germline, CDR1 is WSHSY and CDR2 SAAADI. The CDR3 has 12 residues. The ends were cut back, 7 bases at V and 7 bases at J, with 14 bases in the middle.

This clonotype was picked up many times. The chain recombines TRBV7-9 with TRBJ1-1, with D maybe TRBD1 (5 bases). Trimming left V 1 base short and J 10 bases short, with 16 bases between. This CDR3 comprises 14 residues. CDR1 and CDR2 from the germline V gene are SEHNR and FQNEAQ (reference sequence). The CDR3 DNA reads TGTGCCAGCAGCTTAGGTGGCCAGGGTGGATCAGCTTTCTTT. Its translation is CASSLGGQGGSAFF. The full variable domain, with the rest looked up from reference TRBV7-9 and TRBJ1-1, is DTGVSQNPRHKITKRGQNVTFRCDPISEHNRLYWYRQTLGQGPEFLTYFQNEAQLEKSRLLSDRFSAERPKGSFSTLEIQRTEQGDSAMYLCASSLGGQGGSAFFGQGTRLTVV.

The chain has TRBV9 and TRBJ1-6, with 8 bases aligning to TRBD1. V dropped 3 bases and J dropped 10; count of bases not matched to a gene: 6. CDR1 and CDR2 from the germline V gene are SGDLS and YYNGEE. The CDR3 totals 14 residues. In DNA, the CDR3 is TGTGCCAGCAGCGCAGGGGGCAGTCTCTCACCCCTCCACTTT. This translates into CASSAGGSLSPLHF.

The gene calls are TRBV4-1 and TRBJ1-2; TRBD1 is a possible D gene (6 bases). Per the germline V gene, CDR1 is MGHRA and CDR2 is YSYEKL. The CDR3 has 12 amino acids. V gave up 5 bases and J gave up 8 bases, with 12 bases separating them. The CDR3 region is CASSSRTEGYTF. CDR3 bases: TGCGCCAGCAGCTCCCGGACAGAAGGCTACACCTTC.

V gene TRBV7-9 combines with J gene TRBJ1-1; no clear D gene. There are 14 residues in the CDR3. Trimming pared 3 bases from V and 4 bases from J, leaving 12 bases between. Germline assignment: CDR1 SEHNR and CDR2 FQNEAQ (reference sequence). The CDR3 coding sequence is TGTGCCAGCAGCTTCCTAGGGCAGGCCACTGAAGCTTTCTTT. Translation gives CASSFLGQATEAFF.

This clonotype was counted between two and nine times. The CDR3 DNA sequence: TGTGCCAGCAGCCGGCCCGGACGGGGTACGCAGTATTTT. Its protein product is CASSRPGRGTQYF. The chain employs TRBV7-9 and TRBJ2-3; D possibly corresponds to TRBD2 (5 bases). Trimming took 5 bases from V and 8 from J, leaving 14 bases between them. This CDR3 is 13 amino acids long. Germline CDR1 is SEHNR and CDR2 is FQNEAQ (reference sequence).

This chain uses TRBV7-9 with TRBJ2-1; D ambiguous. Trimming cost V 1 base and J 4 bases, with 5 bases left between them. The CDR3 is 13 amino acids. Germline assignment: CDR1 SEHNR and CDR2 FQNEAQ (reference sequence). The CDR3 DNA reads TGTGCCAGCAGCTTAGTAAATTACAATGAGCAGTTCTTC. Encoded protein: CASSLVNYNEQFF.

This clonotype was recorded a few times. The chain joins TRBV21-1 to TRBJ1-1; the table's D call TRBD1 went unverified against the DNA. TRBV21-1 has pseudogene status. The CDR3 runs to 13 residues. The chain's CDR3 is CASSKGRGTEAFF. CDR3 nucleotide sequence: TGTGCCAGCAGCAAGGGCAGGGGCACTGAAGCTTTCTTT.

J is TRBJ2-1 and V is TRBV7-9; 8 bases line up with TRBD2. The CDR3 spans 14 residues. V was clipped by 5 bases and J by 7 bases; unmatched bases: 7. From germline, CDR1 is SEHNR and CDR2 FQNEAQ (reference sequence). CDR3 DNA sequence: TGTGCCAGCAGCCCGGGACCGGGGGGGAATGAGCAGTTCTTC. This encodes CASSPGPGGNEQFF.

This sequence joins TRBV7-9 and TRBJ1-2; D is unclear. Per the germline V gene, CDR1 is SEHNR and CDR2 is FQNEAQ (reference sequence). The CDR3 extends over 15 amino acids. Deletions cut 0 bases from V and 6 bases from J, with 14 bases between. The CDR3 sequence is CASSLAKEPADGYTF. CDR3 in DNA: TGTGCCAGCAGCTTAGCGAAGGAACCTGCTGATGGCTACACCTTC.

Only a few counts were recorded for this clonotype. This chain joins TRBV7-9 and TRBJ1-1, with D possibly TRBD1 on 5 matching bases. Germline CDR1 is SEHNR and CDR2 is FQNEAQ (reference sequence). V was pared by 5 bases and J by 0 bases, with 7 bases between. The CDR3 sequence is 13 residues long. The CDR3 loop reads CASSKGVNTEAFF. CDR3 sequence (DNA): TGTGCCAGCAGCAAAGGGGTGAACACTGAAGCTTTCTTT.

In its sample, this clonotype was seen a few times. The V gene is TRBV30, the J gene TRBJ2-3; a weak D match, TRBD1 (6 bases). The germline V gene has CDR1 GTSNPN and CDR2 SVGIG (reference sequence). This CDR3 has 14 residues. V was trimmed by 3 bases and J by 1 base, leaving 11 bases between them. CDR3 loop: CAWSIWGRTDTQYF. The CDR3 DNA sequence: TGTGCCTGGAGCATCTGGGGGCGCACAGATACGCAGTATTTT.

CDR3 region: CASSSTVVGEQYF. The DNA of the CDR3 is TGTGCCAGCAGCTCTACGGTAGTGGGCGAGCAGTACTTC. V and J are TRBV7-9 and TRBJ2-7; D uncertain. The CDR3 is 13 residues long. Trimming took off 4 bases at V and 6 bases at J, with 13 bases between the two ends. Germline assignment: CDR1 SEHNR and CDR2 FQNEAQ (reference sequence). The entire variable domain, with the rest obtained from reference TRBV7-9 and TRBJ2-7, is as follows: DTGVSQNPRHKITKRGQNVTFRCDPISEHNRLYWYRQTLGQGPEFLTYFQNEAQLEKSRLLSDRFSAERPKGSFSTLEIQRTEQGDSAMYLCASSSTVVGEQYFGPGTRLTVT.

V usage is TRBV10-3 and J usage is TRBJ1-5; tentative D call: TRBD1 (5 bases). The V gene's germline CDR1 is ENHRY and CDR2 SYGVKD. Trimming took off 0 bases at V and 1 base at J, with 13 bases between the two ends. This CDR3 has 17 residues. CDR3 protein: CAISESNSGPSNQPQHF. The CDR3 region has the DNA TGTGCCATCAGTGAGTCGAATTCGGGGCCCAGCAATCAGCCCCAGCATTTT.

This clonotype was counted only a few times. Its ends do not fully match the called genes, so a read error is possible. This chain joins TRBV6-9 and TRBJ2-2, with D perhaps matching TRBD1 (5 bases). The CDR3 has 15 residues. The germline V gene encodes CDR1 MNHGY and CDR2 SVAAGI. Here the CDR3 reads CASSYWGSNTGELFF. The CDR3 DNA sequence: TGTGCCAGCAGTTATTGGGGCTCGAACACCGGTGAGCTGTTTTTT.

This clonotype appeared a few times. The rearrangement joins TRBV7-8 to TRBJ2-7, with TRBD1 as a possible D gene (6 bases). Trimming removed 5 bases at V and 6 bases at J, with 14 bases between. The germline V gene has CDR1 SGHVS and CDR2 FQNEAQ. This CDR3 region has 13 residues. CDR3 in amino acids: CASSAPGHLEQYF. The CDR3 coding sequence is TGTGCCAGCAGCGCCCCGGGACACCTCGAGCAGTACTTC.

This clonotype occurred a few times. The chain has TRBV24-1 and TRBJ2-1; D remains unclear. Germline values: CDR1 KGHDR, CDR2 SFDVKD. V dropped 1 base and J dropped 5 bases, with 5 bases sitting between them. This CDR3 has 13 amino acids. The CDR3 spells CATSDLGNNEQFF. CDR3 bases: TGTGCCACCAGTGATTTAGGTAACAATGAGCAGTTCTTC.

The chain carries TRBV5-1 and TRBJ1-3, with TRBD1 matching 11 bases. There are 17 residues in the CDR3. V trimming: 1 base; J trimming: 1 base; junction bases outside the gene matches: 4. Germline loops: CDR1 SGHRS, CDR2 YFSETQ. This chain's CDR3 is CASSLRGQGASGNTIYF. The DNA of the CDR3 is TGCGCCAGCAGCTTGCGAGGACAGGGGGCTTCTGGAAACACCATATATTTT.

The chain couples TRBV4-1 to TRBJ2-5; 10 bases line up with TRBD2. Germline V CDR1 and CDR2: MGHRA, YSYEKL. J was trimmed by 4 bases and V by 6 bases; bases with no gene match: 5. The CDR3 is 14 amino acids. CDR3 loop: CASSKERGGETQYF. Here the CDR3 DNA reads TGCGCCAGCAGTAAAGAGCGGGGGGGAGAGACCCAGTACTTC.

This sequence joins TRBV27 and TRBJ2-3, with D tentatively TRBD1 or TRBD2 (5 bases each). Germline V gene sequence: CDR1 MNHEY, CDR2 SMNVEV (reference sequence). V was shortened by 0 bases and J by 13 bases, with 17 bases between the two germline ends. This CDR3 is built from 14 residues. This chain's CDR3 is CASSLSPVGWGKYF. CDR3 sequence (DNA): TGTGCCAGCAGTTTATCGCCCGTTGGATGGGGGAAGTATTTT.

This clonotype was observed a handful of times. The V and J genes are TRBV11-2 and TRBJ2-3, with 10 bases aligning to TRBD2. This CDR3 comprises 16 residues. V was clipped by 1 base and J by 4 bases; unmatched bases: 5. Germline loops: CDR1 SGHAT, CDR2 FQNNGV. In DNA form, the CDR3 reads TGTGCCAGCAGCTTAGTAGCAGCGGGGGGGCCAGATACGCAGTATTTT. This gives the protein CASSLVAAGGPDTQYF.

This clonotype was picked up a small number of times. The CDR3 DNA reads as TGTGCCAGCAGTGAAGGGACTAGCGGGTACCTAGAGACCCAGTACTTC. Translated, it gives CASSEGTSGYLETQYF. The chain uses TRBV6-1 and TRBJ2-5, with TRBD2 identical over 11 bases. V shed 1 base and J 4 bases; nucleotides not matched to a gene: 5. The germline V gene encodes CDR1 MNHNS and CDR2 SASEGT. This CDR3 comprises 16 residues.

The sample holds a few counts of this clonotype. The gene calls are TRBV6-2 or TRBV6-3 and TRBJ2-2; D is possibly TRBD1 (5 bases). Trimming pared 2 bases from V and 3 bases from J, leaving 7 bases between. This CDR3 contains 14 residues. The germline gives CDR1 MNHEY, CDR2 SVGEGT. The CDR3 sequence: CASSYRQYTGELFF. The CDR3 DNA reads as TGTGCCAGCAGTTACCGACAGTACACCGGGGAGCTGTTTTTT.

The rearrangement links TRBV2 to TRBJ2-3, with 9 positions matching TRBD2. Germline V gene lookup returns CDR1 SNHLY and CDR2 FYNNEI. This CDR3 has 15 amino acids. V was clipped by 3 bases and J by 5 bases; unmatched bases: 6. CDR3 sequence: CASSDEAGGLDTQYF. In DNA, the CDR3 is TGTGCCAGCAGTGATGAAGCGGGGGGCCTAGATACGCAGTATTTT.

This clonotype was recorded a few times. V gene TRBV6-6 combines with J gene TRBJ2-1, with 8 bases identical to TRBD1. The CDR3 sequence is 16 residues long. Losses at the gene ends were 6 bases for V and 4 bases for J; bases not matched to a gene: 11. Germline V lookup: CDR1 MNHNY, CDR2 SVGAGI (reference sequence). The CDR3, as DNA: TGTGCCAGCAGCATACCGGGACAGGACCCTTACAATGAGCAGTTCTTC. The encoded protein is CASSIPGQDPYNEQFF.

The chain is built from TRBV28 and TRBJ2-7; D remains unclear. V was trimmed by 5 bases and J by 2 bases, leaving 13 bases between them. The germline V gene has CDR1 MDHEN and CDR2 SYDVKM. CDR3 size: 14 residues. DNA for the CDR3: TGTGCCAGCAGTCTTTCTCCGACGGCCTACGAGCAGTACGTC. Translating it yields CASSLSPTAYEQYV.